This T cell receptor beta chain emerged from a study of blood T cell repertoires in COVID-19. At the level of the study: The origin of the acute and convalescent COVID-19 samples was the United States, Italy and Spain. Sample material is recorded as cDNA or gDNA derived from T cells, B-cell-depleted T cells, or PBMCs.

The CDR3 has 13 amino acids. V shed 5 bases, J shed 9 bases, and the junction held 8 bases outside the gene matches. Per germline, CDR1 SGHTA and CDR2 FQGNSA. The repertoire was sequenced with immunoSEQ multiplex PCR; TCRdb's copy has only in-frame clones and lacks some. The table includes over 250,000 clones, over 80% detected once. The sequencing input was peripheral blood. The genes are TRBV7-2 and TRBJ1-1; 8 bases align to TRBD1. The TCR was taken from a middle-aged woman who had recovered from COVID-19. The CDR3 is CASSPRTGLKAFF. CDR3 nucleotide sequence: TGTGCCAGCAGCCCCCGGACAGGGCTTAAAGCTTTCTTT.